These 7 T cell receptor beta chains were sequenced from one sample in a study of cytomegalovirus exposure and HLA in healthy donors. A multiplex PCR was run with 60 Vbeta primers and 13 Jbeta primers. Assay used: immunoSEQ multiplex PCR; TCRdb lists only in-frame clones, some missing. The sample has 69,000 or so clones, roughly 76% seen once. The sequenced material came from PBMCs. The receptors here all came from a young man in good health and CMV-seronegative.

DNA of the CDR3: TGTGCCAGCAGCTTGGCTTTAACCAGGGACACTGAAGCTTTCTTT. Translation: CASSLALTRDTEAFF. This chain links TRBV5-6 with TRBJ1-1, with a possible D match to TRBD1 (5 bases). The germline V gene has CDR1 SGHDT and CDR2 YYEEEE. The CDR3 length is 15 residues. The ends were cut back, 0 bases at V and 3 bases at J, with 12 bases in the middle.

The chain links TRBV11-2 to TRBJ2-4; the D is unclear. Germline CDR1 is SGHAT and CDR2 is FQNNGV. Trimming stripped 3 bases from V and 5 bases from J, with 11 bases between. The CDR3 sequence is 14 residues long. CDR3 sequence reads: CASSFEYRENIQYF. The CDR3 DNA is TGTGCCAGCAGCTTCGAATATCGGGAAAACATTCAGTACTTC.

Only one count was recorded for this clone. This rearrangement joins TRBV5-1 to TRBJ1-4; the D gene is possibly TRBD1 (5 bases). Trimming removed 4 bases from V and 7 bases from J, with 14 bases in between. The germline CDR1 and CDR2 sequences are SGHRS and YFSETQ. The CDR3 spans 14 residues. In DNA, the CDR3 is TGCGCCAGCAGCAGACTCCAGGGTAGTGAAAAACTGTTTTTT. Protein product: CASSRLQGSEKLFF.

This clone was seen a few times. This chain joins TRBV5-6 and TRBJ1-2, with D perhaps matching TRBD1 (6 bases). CDR3 length: 15 residues. V was trimmed by 3 bases and J by 5 bases, leaving 17 bases between them. CDR1 is SGHDT and CDR2 is YYEEEE in the germline V gene. The CDR3 sequence is CASSSAGALRYGYTF. In DNA form, the CDR3 reads TGTGCCAGCAGCTCGGCAGGGGCCCTCCGATATGGCTACACCTTC.

V gene TRBV10-2 combines with J gene TRBJ2-3; the D gene is possibly TRBD2 (7 bases). Germline V gene sequence: CDR1 WSHSY, CDR2 SAAADI. The CDR3 totals 16 residues. V shed 7 bases and J shed 2 bases, with 19 bases lying between them. For the CDR3, the DNA is TGCGCCAGCATTGGAGGGGGGGCTATCCCCACAGATACGCAGTATTTT. It is translated as CASIGGGAIPTDTQYF.

This chain uses TRBV19 with TRBJ2-2; 10 positions match TRBD1. The CDR3 contains 17 residues. Germline V gives CDR1 LNHDA, CDR2 SQIVND (reference sequence). Unmatched junction bases numbered 12, after V lost 10 bases and J lost 1 base. This chain's CDR3 is CATSGTGEGGNTGELFF. CDR3 nucleotides: TGTGCCACCTCCGGGACAGGGGAAGGTGGGAACACCGGGGAGCTGTTTTTT. The whole variable domain, remainder taken from reference TRBV19 and TRBJ2-2, is DGGITQSPKYLFRKEGQNVTLSCEQNLNHDAMYWYRQDPGQGLRLIYYSQIVNDFQKGDIAEGYSVSREKKESFPLTVTSAQKNPTAFYLCATSGTGEGGNTGELFFGEGSRLTVL.

The chain carries TRBV2 and TRBJ1-2; D gene uncertain. Germline CDR1 and CDR2: SNHLY and FYNNEI. Trimming left V 6 bases short and J 0 bases short, with 14 bases between. This CDR3 has 15 amino acids. The CDR3 protein is CASRFLVSTNYGYTF. The CDR3 DNA is TGTGCCAGCAGATTTCTCGTGAGCACTAACTATGGCTACACCTTC.